Listed below are T cell receptor beta chains from one sample, sequenced in a study of T-cell memory formation after mild COVID-19. Using its own MiXCR run on the 5' RACE reads, TCRdb lists one record per CDR3 protein. This table has 400,000 to 450,000 distinct CDR3 sequences, roughly 18% appearing once. Input material: PBMCs or a T cell subset sorted from them (not recorded which). Source of these receptors: a man younger than 35 who had mild COVID-19 (a few samples of this study predate the infection). Cell type and time point are not known. The CDR3 runs from the conserved cysteine through the conserved F or W.

TRBJ2-5	TRBV20-1	CSARRLAGYEGETQYF
TRBJ2-6	TRBV4-1	CASSQHTGFPSGANVLTF
TRBJ1-1	TRBV7-9	CASSGGRLINTEAFF
TRBJ2-4	TRBV10-3	CAIRGLAGLFRIQYF
TRBJ2-2	TRBV5-1	CASSSRGPDGELFF
TRBJ2-3	TRBV6-2/TRBV6-3	CASSYYLAGSTDTQYF
TRBJ1-2	TRBV5-1	CASTPEARNYGYTF
TRBJ2-2	TRBV5-1	CASSSGSRAGELFF
TRBJ1-4	TRBV12-3/TRBV12-4	CASSLAHKRKLFF
TRBJ1-1	TRBV7-9	CASSLGFPGQAFF
TRBJ1-1	TRBV5-1	CASSLGLATGTEAFF
TRBJ1-5	TRBV28	CASSAPGQRRLYSNQPQHF
TRBJ1-5	TRBV7-2	CASATLTGANQPQHF
TRBJ2-1	TRBV7-2	CASSGKGQRGGHNEQFF
TRBJ2-3	TRBV5-1	CASSSTGVPADTQYF
TRBJ2-5	TRBV5-4	CASSAGPKETQYF
TRBJ2-6	TRBV7-9	CASSHRGSGSGANVLTF
TRBJ1-1	TRBV6-1	CASIGPGQETPMNTEAFF
TRBJ1-3	TRBV7-3	CASSFGTGAGNTIYF
TRBJ1-5	TRBV20-1	CSAIRQGGSNQPQHF
TRBJ2-1	TRBV7-2	CASSQDRGLGQFF
TRBJ2-7	TRBV7-9	CASSLQQGMAYEQYF
TRBJ1-2	TRBV6-5	CASSLGQGLDGYTF
TRBJ1-5	TRBV2	CASSEIRVRQPQHF
TRBJ1-4	TRBV24-1	CATSEGSRGDGEKLFF
TRBJ1-2	TRBV7-2	CASSLYGQDYGYTF
TRBJ2-3	TRBV24-1	CATSAQGGTDTQYF
TRBJ2-5	TRBV3-1	CATSQTGGTQYF
TRBJ1-1	TRBV7-6	CASSPGAYTEAFF
TRBJ2-1	TRBV5-1	CATRRGGMWNEQFF
TRBJ1-4	TRBV7-2	CASSPLGTENEKLFF
TRBJ1-2	TRBV2	CASSVDRNGYTF
TRBJ1-2	TRBV2	CASSLQGLGGYTF
TRBJ2-5	TRBV4-1	CASSRTFQGIQETQYF
TRBJ1-4	TRBV3-1	CASSRVREKLFF
TRBJ2-6	TRBV15	CATGTGGPGANVLTF
TRBJ2-2	TRBV18	CASSETGTANTGELFF
TRBJ1-3	TRBV6-6	CASSSPGDFSGNTIYF
TRBJ1-1	TRBV29-1	CSVEAAVNTEAFF
TRBJ1-1	TRBV6-2/TRBV6-3	CASSPPKDPNTEAFF
TRBJ1-1	TRBV9	CASSVESGGTEAFF
TRBJ1-2	TRBV9	CASSVEVQGGGYTF
TRBJ1-6	TRBV5-1	CASSLAGQLDSYNSPLHF
TRBJ2-4	TRBV11-3	CASSSRGENIQYF
TRBJ2-7	TRBV7-8	CASSLEAGPARSYEQYF
TRBJ2-7	TRBV2	CASSEARGPGHIAYEQYF
TRBJ2-7	TRBV27	CASSLLGPFEQYF
TRBJ2-3	TRBV6-4	CASSANSGGADTQYF
TRBJ1-3	TRBV5-4	CASSPTGGPGSGNTIYF
TRBJ2-3	TRBV12-3/TRBV12-4	CASSRTSGGIDTQYF
TRBJ1-1	TRBV7-2	CASRFNTEAFF
TRBJ2-7	TRBV9	CASSLTRTATTYEQYF
TRBJ1-6	TRBV5-4	CASSDTGGLGPLHF
TRBJ2-1	TRBV24-1	CATTLRGHTYDNEQFF
TRBJ2-3	TRBV5-4	CASSIRLAGSTDTQYF
TRBJ2-2	TRBV2	CASSGVELFF
TRBJ1-4	TRBV6-5	CASRPTAGGEKLFF
TRBJ1-5	TRBV20-1	CSARVPGGNQPQHF
TRBJ1-2	TRBV10-3	CAISAGTHYGYTF